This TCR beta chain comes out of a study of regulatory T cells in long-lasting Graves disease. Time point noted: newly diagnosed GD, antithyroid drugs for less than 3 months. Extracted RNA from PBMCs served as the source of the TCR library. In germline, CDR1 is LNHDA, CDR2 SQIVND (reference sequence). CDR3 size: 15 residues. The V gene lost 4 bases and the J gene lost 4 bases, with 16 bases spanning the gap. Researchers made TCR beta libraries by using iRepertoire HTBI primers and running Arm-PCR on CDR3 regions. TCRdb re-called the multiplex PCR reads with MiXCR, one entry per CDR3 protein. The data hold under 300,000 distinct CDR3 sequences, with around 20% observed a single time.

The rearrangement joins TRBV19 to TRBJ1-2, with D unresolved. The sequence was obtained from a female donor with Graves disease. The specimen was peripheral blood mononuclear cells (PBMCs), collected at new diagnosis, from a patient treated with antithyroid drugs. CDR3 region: CASSKYGESSYGYTF. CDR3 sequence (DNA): TGTGCCAGTAGTAAGTACGGGGAATCAAGCTATGGCTACACCTTC.